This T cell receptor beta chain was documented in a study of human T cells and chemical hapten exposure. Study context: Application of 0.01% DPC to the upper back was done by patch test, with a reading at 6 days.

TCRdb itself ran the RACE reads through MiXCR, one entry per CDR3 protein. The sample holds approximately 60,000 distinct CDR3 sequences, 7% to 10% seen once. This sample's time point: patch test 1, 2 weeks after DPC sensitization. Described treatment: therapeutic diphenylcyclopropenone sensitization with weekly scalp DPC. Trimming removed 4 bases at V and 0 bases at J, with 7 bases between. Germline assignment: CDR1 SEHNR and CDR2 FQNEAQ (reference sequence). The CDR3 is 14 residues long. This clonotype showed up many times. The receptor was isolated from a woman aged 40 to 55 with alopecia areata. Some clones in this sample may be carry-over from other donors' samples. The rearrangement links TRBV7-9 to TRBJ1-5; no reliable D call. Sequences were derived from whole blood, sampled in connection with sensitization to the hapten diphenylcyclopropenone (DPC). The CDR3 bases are TGTGCCAGCAGCTACGGCATTAGCAATCAGCCCCAGCATTTT. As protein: CASSYGISNQPQHF.